The 13 T cell receptor beta chains listed next were all sequenced from one sample in a study of CD8+ T cells in alopecia areata. Extracted RNA was reverse transcribed into cDNA, the sequencing template. The table came from immunoSEQ multiplex PCR; TCRdb's copy has only in-frame clones and leaves some out. In the table there are about 110,000 clones, over 55% of which are singletons. Source material: NKG2D-low CD8+ T cells sorted from blood. The receptors originated from a human donor with alopecia areata.

The rearrangement uses TRBV28 and TRBJ2-5, with D possibly being TRBD1 (6 bases). The V gene's germline CDR1 is MDHEN and CDR2 SYDVKM. Trimming pared 6 bases from V and 5 bases from J, leaving 13 bases between. CDR3 size: 13 residues. This chain's CDR3 is CASRRTGQETQYF. CDR3 coding DNA: TGTGCCAGCAGACGAACAGGGCAGGAGACCCAGTACTTC.

The CDR3: CASSESRTSVTDTQYF. The CDR3 DNA reads as TGCGCCAGCAGTGAGTCGAGAACTAGCGTTACAGATACGCAGTATTTT. This chain connects TRBV10-2 to TRBJ2-3; 7 nucleotides agree with TRBD2. CDR1 is WSHSY, CDR2 SAAADI, per germline. This CDR3 has 16 amino acids. V trimming: 0 bases; J trimming: 3 bases; junction bases outside the gene matches: 6.

The rearrangement uses TRBV2 and TRBJ2-7; 11 positions agree with TRBD2. Germline V gene data show CDR1 as SNHLY and CDR2 as FYNNEI. CDR3 size: 15 residues. Germline trimming cut 2 bases from V and 2 bases from J; bases unmatched to any gene: 2. Here the CDR3 reads CASSERLAGPYEQYF. As DNA, the CDR3 is TGTGCCAGCAGTGAACGACTAGCGGGGCCCTACGAGCAGTACTTC. The complete variable domain, with remaining parts taken from reference TRBV2 and TRBJ2-7, reads EPEVTQTPSHQVTQMGQEVILRCVPISNHLYFYWYRQILGQKVEFLVSFYNNEISEKSEIFDDQFSVERPDGSNFTLKIRSTKLEDSAMYFCASSERLAGPYEQYFGPGTRLTVT.

This clone was picked up a small number of times. The chain uses TRBV28 and TRBJ2-5, with D maybe TRBD2 (5 bases). The length of the CDR3 is 15 residues. CDR1 and CDR2 from the germline V gene are MDHEN and SYDVKM. V lost 5 bases and J 2 bases, leaving 15 bases between the germline ends. CDR3 in DNA: TGTGCCAGCAGTCAACTAGTTGGGGATCAAGAGACCCAGTACTTC. Protein product: CASSQLVGDQETQYF. The full variable domain, completed using reference TRBV28 and TRBJ2-5, is DVKVTQSSRYLVKRTGEKVFLECVQDMDHENMFWYRQDPGLGLRLIYFSYDVKMKEKGDIPEGYSVSREKKERFSLILESASTNQTSMYLCASSQLVGDQETQYFGPGTRLLVL.

The rearrangement uses TRBV30 and TRBJ1-2, with TRBD1 matching 9 bases. Looked up from germline, CDR1 is GTSNPN and CDR2 is SVGIG (reference sequence). Trimming cost V 3 bases and J 2 bases; bases outside gene matches: 7. CDR3 length: 15 residues. Here the CDR3 DNA reads TGTGCCTGGAGCCCACCCGGGACAGGGAACTATGGCTACACCTTC. As protein: CAWSPPGTGNYGYTF.

This chain joins TRBV14 and TRBJ2-7; D ambiguous. Germline loops: CDR1 SGHDN, CDR2 FVKESK. Trimming shortened V by 3 bases and J by 6 bases, and 6 bases separated the two germline ends. The CDR3 sequence is 11 residues long. The DNA for the CDR3 is TGTGCCAGCAGCCAGAGATCCGAGCAGTACTTC. Its translation: CASSQRSEQYF.

This chain connects TRBV5-4 to TRBJ2-1, with TRBD1 identical over 10 bases. CDR1 SGHNT and CDR2 YYREEE come from the germline V gene (reference sequence). This CDR3 region has 16 residues. V lost 0 bases, J lost 6 bases, and 6 bases stayed unmatched. The CDR3 DNA follows: TGTGCCAGCAGCTTGGGGACAGGGGGTTCGTTCAATGAGCAGTTCTTC. Protein product: CASSLGTGGSFNEQFF.

This clone was counted only a few times. The chain combines TRBV5-1 with TRBJ2-5; D gene uncertain. The CDR3 has 15 residues. The V end was cut by 0 bases, the J end by 4 bases, with 13 bases between. The germline V gene has CDR1 SGHRS and CDR2 YFSETQ. CDR3 loop: CASSLEGLRRETQYF. The CDR3 bases are TGCGCCAGCAGCTTGGAGGGTCTGAGGAGAGAGACCCAGTACTTC.

V usage is TRBV4-1 and J usage is TRBJ2-7, with 10 bases fitting TRBD2. The CDR3 runs to 18 residues. The germline V gene encodes CDR1 MGHRA and CDR2 YSYEKL. V lost 0 bases to trimming and J lost 3 bases; unmatched junction nucleotides: 11. The CDR3: CASSQDETSGFPYYEQYF. The CDR3, as DNA: TGCGCCAGCAGCCAAGATGAGACTAGCGGGTTCCCATACTACGAGCAGTACTTC.

The CDR3 DNA sequence: TGCGCCAGCAGCCAAGTGGGGGGACAAGAGACCCAGTACTTC. It specifies CASSQVGGQETQYF. The V gene is TRBV4-1, the J gene TRBJ2-5; TRBD2 is a possible D gene (6 bases). The CDR3 runs to 14 residues. The germline V and J ends were trimmed by 1 base and 2 bases, with 8 bases remaining between them. The germline gives CDR1 MGHRA, CDR2 YSYEKL.

V gene TRBV7-2 combines with J gene TRBJ2-3; TRBD2 agrees at 7 bases. The CDR3 runs 15 residues. CDR1 and CDR2 from the germline V gene are SGHTA and FQGNSA. After removal of 4 bases from V and 6 bases from J, the junction contained 10 bases not matched to a gene. CDR3 DNA: TGTGCCAGCAGCTCGTCTGGCGGGAGACCTGATACGCAGTATTTT. It codes for CASSSSGGRPDTQYF.

The chain is built from TRBV27 and TRBJ1-4, with D perhaps TRBD1 (6 bases). V lost 8 bases and J lost 7, with 14 bases in between. Per germline, CDR1 MNHEY and CDR2 SMNVEV (reference sequence). This CDR3 contains 13 residues. For the CDR3, the DNA is TGTGCCAGCCAACGCGGGGGCGCTGAAAAACTGTTTTTT. Its protein product is CASQRGGAEKLFF.

This chain connects TRBV2 to TRBJ2-3, with no clear D. Germline loops: CDR1 SNHLY, CDR2 FYNNEI. Trimming pared 5 bases from V and 3 bases from J, leaving 15 bases between. The CDR3 sequence is 15 residues long. The CDR3 DNA reads TGTGCCAGCAGTCAACAGTGGGCGGAGACAGATACGCAGTATTTT. It specifies CASSQQWAETDTQYF.